A selection of T cell receptor beta chains follows, all from one sample in a study of shared clonotypes between healthy human individuals. Sequencing was performed with immunoSEQ multiplex PCR; in TCRdb, only in-frame clones are kept and a portion is missing. The sample has about 820,000 clones; approximately 92% are singletons. Specimen: naive CD8+ T cells sorted from blood. These receptors originate from a man under 40 in good health. Each CDR3 is given without its conserved first and last residue.

J gene	V gene	CDR3 protein
TRBJ2-6	TRBV28	ASSTGTGYSGANVLT
TRBJ1-5	TRBV7-9	ASAPTGTEGQPQH
TRBJ1-5	TRBV7-2	ASSLPQGVYQPQH
TRBJ2-7	TRBV4-1	ASSQDHFRSSYEQY
TRBJ1-2	TRBV29-1	SVEGAGAQNYGYT
TRBJ2-7	TRBV29-1	SVLGWDRTSATYEQY
TRBJ2-3	TRBV10-1	ASSFTNTDTQY
TRBJ2-7	TRBV7-2	ASTQGTPTYEQY
TRBJ2-3	TRBV5-4	ASSFDWSGGPGTDTQY
TRBJ2-5	TRBV9	ASSPDRAGRRETQY
TRBJ2-3	TRBV7-9	ASSLGGAGEADTQY
TRBJ2-3	TRBV21-1	ASSKVGGIAGAKDTQY
TRBJ2-3	TRBV27	ASGEVSTDTQY
TRBJ2-7	TRBV28	ASSFLLGGTSYEQY
TRBJ2-7	TRBV27	ASIPRTSGRVRGEQY
TRBJ2-1	TRBV4-3	ASSQDLRAGNYNEQF
TRBJ2-5	TRBV27	ASSFLGTQY
TRBJ1-5	TRBV2	ASSHQGQGHSQNQPQH
TRBJ2-7	TRBV11-2	ASSYEDTYEQY
TRBJ2-7	TRBV27	ASSLTGYEQY
TRBJ2-5	TRBV5-6	ASSPTSLTSWETQY
TRBJ1-5	TRBV2	ASSEAPTATPKKPQH
TRBJ2-7	TRBV4-1	ASSSRTGRNYEQY
TRBJ1-5	TRBV28	ASSLTDYDINQPQH
TRBJ2-2	TRBV27	ASSFSPIGNTGELF
TRBJ2-1	TRBV6-1	ASSEDSSYNEQF
TRBJ2-1	TRBV27	ASSGTSGYRQF
TRBJ1-5	TRBV11-1	ASSSPGKYSNQPQH
TRBJ1-5	TRBV19	ASGRDRVEENQPQH
TRBJ2-3	TRBV19	ASSIEGTGVFTDTQY
TRBJ2-1	TRBV18	ASSDIAGSYNEQF
TRBJ2-7	TRBV6-1	ASSAPGQGHYEQY
TRBJ2-7	TRBV6-6	ASSYSPGTLDEQY